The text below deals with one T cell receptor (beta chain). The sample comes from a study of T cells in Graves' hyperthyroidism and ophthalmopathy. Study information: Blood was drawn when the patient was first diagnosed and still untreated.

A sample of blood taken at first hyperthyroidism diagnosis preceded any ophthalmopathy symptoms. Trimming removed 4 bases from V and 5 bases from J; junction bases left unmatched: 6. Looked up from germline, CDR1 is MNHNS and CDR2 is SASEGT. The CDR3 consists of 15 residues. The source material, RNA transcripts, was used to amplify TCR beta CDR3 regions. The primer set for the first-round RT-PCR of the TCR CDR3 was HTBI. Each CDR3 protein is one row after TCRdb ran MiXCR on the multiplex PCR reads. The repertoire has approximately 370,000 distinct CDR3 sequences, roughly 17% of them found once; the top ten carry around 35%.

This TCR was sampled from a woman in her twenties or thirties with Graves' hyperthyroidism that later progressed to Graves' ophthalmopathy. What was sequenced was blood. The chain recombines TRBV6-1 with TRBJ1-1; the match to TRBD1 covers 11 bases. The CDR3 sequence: CASSVGQGVGTEAFF. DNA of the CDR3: TGTGCCAGCAGTGTGGGACAGGGGGTGGGTACTGAAGCTTTCTTT.